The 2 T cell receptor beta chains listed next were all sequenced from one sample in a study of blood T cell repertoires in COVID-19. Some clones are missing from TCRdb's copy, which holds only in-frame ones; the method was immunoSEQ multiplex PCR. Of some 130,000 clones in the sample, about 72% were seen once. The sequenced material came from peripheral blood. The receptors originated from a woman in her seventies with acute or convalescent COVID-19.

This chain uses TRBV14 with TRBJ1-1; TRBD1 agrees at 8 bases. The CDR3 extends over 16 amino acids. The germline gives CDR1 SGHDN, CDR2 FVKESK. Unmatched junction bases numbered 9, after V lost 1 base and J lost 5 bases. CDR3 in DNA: TGTGCCAGCAGCCAAGTGCAGGCAGGGGGCAGGACTGAAGCTTTCTTT. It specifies CASSQVQAGGRTEAFF.

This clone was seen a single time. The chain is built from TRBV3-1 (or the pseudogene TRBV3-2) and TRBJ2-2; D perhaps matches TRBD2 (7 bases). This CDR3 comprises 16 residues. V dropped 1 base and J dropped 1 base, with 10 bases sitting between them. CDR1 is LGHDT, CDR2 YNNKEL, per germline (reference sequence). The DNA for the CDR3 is TGTGCCAGCAGCCAAGGGGGGGGCCTGAACACCGGGGAGCTGTTTTTT. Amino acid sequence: CASSQGGGLNTGELFF.